Sequencing of this T cell receptor (beta chain) was carried out in a study of CD8 T cells in ankylosing spondylitis. Study conclusions and caveats: Among TCR beta sequences, a motif of several highly homologous variants appeared characteristic of ankylosing spondylitis blood. Reports say disease-linked clones showed up significantly more in matched ankylosing spondylitis synovial fluid.

TCRdb reanalysed the 5' RACE reads using MiXCR and keeps one entry per CDR3 protein. The sample has some 46,000 distinct CDR3 sequences; about 10% are singletons. About this clonotype: No antigen is known for it.

The CDR3 length is 12 residues. V trimming: 3 bases; J trimming: 11 bases; junction bases outside the gene matches: 6. This receptor was taken from a male donor with ankylosing spondylitis or in good health (not recorded which). This rearrangement joins TRBV12-3 or TRBV12-4 to TRBJ1-1, with 7 nucleotides matching TRBD1. Sequenced material: blood, either unsorted or a sorted T cell fraction (not recorded which). For the CDR3, the DNA is TGTGCCAGCAGTTTGACAGGGTTTGACGCTTTCTTT. Protein sequence: CASSLTGFDAFF.